The text below deals with one T cell receptor beta chain. These data belong to a study of blood T cell repertoires in COVID-19. Turning to the study itself: Samples representing acute and convalescent COVID-19 were sourced from the United States, Italy and Spain. Nucleic acid was either cDNA or gDNA, and it came from T cells, B-cell-depleted T cells, or PBMCs.

TCRdb's copy holds only in-frame clones and misses some; the assay was immunoSEQ multiplex PCR. The table records about 51,000 clones, 65% to 90% of them present only once. The CDR3 is 17 amino acids. Germline V gene data show CDR1 as SEHNR and CDR2 as FQNEAQ (reference sequence). V was cut by 0 bases and J by 2 bases, with 15 bases left in between. The clonotype was recovered from a man between 60 and 75 years old with acute or convalescent COVID-19. The chain recombines TRBV7-9 with TRBJ2-3; perhaps TRBD2 as D (5 bases). Sequenced material: peripheral blood. The CDR3 DNA reads TGTGCCAGCAGCTTAGCGATAACGGGAAGGAACACAGATACGCAGTATTTT. Amino acids: CASSLAITGRNTDTQYF.